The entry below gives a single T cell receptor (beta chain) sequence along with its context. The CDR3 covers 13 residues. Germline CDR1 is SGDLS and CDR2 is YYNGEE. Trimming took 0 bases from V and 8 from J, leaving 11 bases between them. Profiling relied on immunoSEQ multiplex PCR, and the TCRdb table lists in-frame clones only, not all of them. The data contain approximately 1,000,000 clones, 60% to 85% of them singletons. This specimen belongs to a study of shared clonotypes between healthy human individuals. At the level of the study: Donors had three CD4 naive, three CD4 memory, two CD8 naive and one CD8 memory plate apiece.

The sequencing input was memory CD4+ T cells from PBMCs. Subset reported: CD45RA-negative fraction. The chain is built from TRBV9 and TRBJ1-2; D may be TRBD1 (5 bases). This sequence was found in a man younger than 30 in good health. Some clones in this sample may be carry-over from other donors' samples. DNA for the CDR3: TGTGCCAGCAGCGTAGACTCAAGGGACGGCTACACCTTC. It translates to CASSVDSRDGYTF. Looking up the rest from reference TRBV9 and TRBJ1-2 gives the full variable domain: DSGVTQTPKHLITATGQRVTLRCSPRSGDLSVYWYQQSLDQGLQFLIQYYNGEERAKGNILERFSAQQFPDLHSELNLSSLELGDSALYFCASSVDSRDGYTFGSGTRLTVV.